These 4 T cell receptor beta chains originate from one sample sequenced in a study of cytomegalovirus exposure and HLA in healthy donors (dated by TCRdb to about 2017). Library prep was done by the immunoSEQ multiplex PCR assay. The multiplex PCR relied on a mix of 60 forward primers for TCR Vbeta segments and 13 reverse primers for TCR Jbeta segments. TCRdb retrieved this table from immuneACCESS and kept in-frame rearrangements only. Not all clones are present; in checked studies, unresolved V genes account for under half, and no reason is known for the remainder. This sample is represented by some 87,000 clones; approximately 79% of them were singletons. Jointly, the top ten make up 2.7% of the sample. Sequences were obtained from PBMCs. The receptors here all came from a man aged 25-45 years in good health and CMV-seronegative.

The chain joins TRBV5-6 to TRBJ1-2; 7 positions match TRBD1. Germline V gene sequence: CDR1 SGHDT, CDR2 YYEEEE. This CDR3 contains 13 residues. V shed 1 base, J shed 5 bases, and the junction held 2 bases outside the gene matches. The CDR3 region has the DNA TGTGCCAGCAGCTTGAAGGGGGCTTATGGCTACACCTTC. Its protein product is CASSLKGAYGYTF. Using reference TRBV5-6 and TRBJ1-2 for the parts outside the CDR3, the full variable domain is DAGVTQSPTHLIKTRGQQVTLRCSPKSGHDTVSWYQQALGQGPQFIFQYYEEEERQRGNFPDRFSGHQFPNYSSELNVNALLLGDSALYLCASSLKGAYGYTFGSGTRLTVV.

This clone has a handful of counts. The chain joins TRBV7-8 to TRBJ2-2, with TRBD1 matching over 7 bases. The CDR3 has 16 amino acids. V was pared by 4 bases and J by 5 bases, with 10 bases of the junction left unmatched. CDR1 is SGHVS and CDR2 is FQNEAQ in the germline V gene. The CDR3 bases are TGTGCCAGCAGCTCGCGTCGGACAGGATTGACCGGGGAGCTGTTTTTT. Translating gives CASSSRRTGLTGELFF.

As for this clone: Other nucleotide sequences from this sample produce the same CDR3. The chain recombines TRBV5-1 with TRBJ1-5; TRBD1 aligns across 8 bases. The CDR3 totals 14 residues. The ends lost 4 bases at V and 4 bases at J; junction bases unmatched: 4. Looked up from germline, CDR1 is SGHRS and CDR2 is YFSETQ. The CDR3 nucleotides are TGCGCCAGCAGCCCGGGGACAGGTAATCAGCCCCAGCATTTT. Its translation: CASSPGTGNQPQHF.

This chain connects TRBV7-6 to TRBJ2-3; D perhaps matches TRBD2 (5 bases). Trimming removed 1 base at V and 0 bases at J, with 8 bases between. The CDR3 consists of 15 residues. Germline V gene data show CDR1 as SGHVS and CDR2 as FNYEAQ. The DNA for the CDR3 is TGTGCCAGCAGCTTAGTGCTAGCCAGCACAGATACGCAGTATTTT. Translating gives CASSLVLASTDTQYF. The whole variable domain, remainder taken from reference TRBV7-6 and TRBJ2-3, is GAGVSQSPRYKVTKRGQDVALRCDPISGHVSLYWYRQALGQGPEFLTYFNYEAQQDKSGLPNDRFSAERPEGSISTLTIQRTEQRDSAMYRCASSLVLASTDTQYFGPGTRLTVL.